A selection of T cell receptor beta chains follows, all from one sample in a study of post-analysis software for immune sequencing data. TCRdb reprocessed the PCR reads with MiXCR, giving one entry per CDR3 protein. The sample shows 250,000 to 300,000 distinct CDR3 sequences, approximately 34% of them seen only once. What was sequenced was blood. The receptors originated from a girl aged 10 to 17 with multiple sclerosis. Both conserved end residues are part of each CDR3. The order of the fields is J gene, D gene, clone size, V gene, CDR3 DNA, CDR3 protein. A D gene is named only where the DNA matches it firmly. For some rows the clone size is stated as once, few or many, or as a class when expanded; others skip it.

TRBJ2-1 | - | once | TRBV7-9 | TGTGCCAGCAGCATGGGAGGGGGAGGGTTGGATGAGCGGTTCTTC | CASSMGGGGLDERFF
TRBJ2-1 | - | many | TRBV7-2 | TGTGCCAGCAGCTCAGCTGGGCTAGTGGGCAATGAGCAGTTCTTC | CASSSAGLVGNEQFF
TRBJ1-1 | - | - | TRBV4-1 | TGCGCCAGCAGCCACGAACCGATATTGGTAGGAGTGAACACTGAAGCTTTCTTT | CASSHEPILVGVNTEAFF
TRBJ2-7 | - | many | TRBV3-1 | TGTGCCAGCAGCCAAGGAGGACAGCCGTACGAGCAGTACTTC | CASSQGGQPYEQYF
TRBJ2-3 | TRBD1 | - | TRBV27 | TGTGCCAACAGTTTAATCGGACAGGGCACAGATACGCAGTATTTT | CANSLIGQGTDTQYF
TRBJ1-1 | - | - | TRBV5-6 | TGTGCCAGCACCATTGGGGGCAGGCCTGAAGCTTTCTTT | CASTIGGRPEAFF
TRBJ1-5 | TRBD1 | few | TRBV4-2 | TGTGCCAGCAGCCGGGGGGACAGGGGCTCGGGCGATCAGCCCCAGCATTTT | CASSRGDRGSGDQPQHF
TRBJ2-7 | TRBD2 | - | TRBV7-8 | TGTGCCAGCAGCCCGTGGACTAGCGGGAGGAATGAGCAGTACTTC | CASSPWTSGRNEQYF
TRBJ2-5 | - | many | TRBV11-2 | TGTGCCAGCAGACAACCAGGGCTCCGGGTCCAAGAGACCCAGTACTTC | CASRQPGLRVQETQYF
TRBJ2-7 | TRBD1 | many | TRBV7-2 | TGTGCCAGCAGCAAGACAGGGACCTACGAGCAGTACTTC | CASSKTGTYEQYF
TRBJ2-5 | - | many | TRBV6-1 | TGTGCCAGCAGTGATTCCCCGGGGCGGGAGACCCAGTACTTC | CASSDSPGRETQYF
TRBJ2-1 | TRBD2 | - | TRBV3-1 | TGTGCCAGCAGCCAATGGGGGGGTCAGTACAATGAGCAGTTCTTC | CASSQWGGQYNEQFF
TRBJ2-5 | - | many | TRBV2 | TGTGCCAGCAGTGAAGTGGGGCTGGGGTACCAAGAGACCCAGTACTTC | CASSEVGLGYQETQYF
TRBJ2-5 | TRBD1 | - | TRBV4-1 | TGCGCCAGCAGCCGCCTTCGAGCGAGGACAGGAGAGACCCAGTACTTC | CASSRLRARTGETQYF